Following are 14 T cell receptor beta chains from one sample sequenced in a study of cytomegalovirus exposure and HLA in healthy donors. Clones were read by immunoSEQ multiplex PCR, and TCRdb kept only the in-frame ones, dropping some. The table has around 93,000 clones, 85% seen once. Sequencing was done on a sample of PBMCs. The source is a man aged 18 to 29 in good health and CMV-seropositive.

CDR3 residues: CASSLLSGLAGIDEQFF. The CDR3 DNA reads TGTGCCAGCAGCTTACTGTCCGGGCTAGCGGGAATCGATGAGCAGTTCTTC. The chain joins TRBV7-6 to TRBJ2-1; 9 bases agree with TRBD2. Per the germline V gene, CDR1 is SGHVS and CDR2 is FNYEAQ. The CDR3 length is 17 residues. J lost 8 bases, V lost 2 bases, and 13 bases had no gene match.

The V call is TRBV6-5, the J call TRBJ1-1, with 7 bases that match TRBD1. After removal of 7 bases from V and 5 bases from J, the junction contained 7 bases not matched to a gene. There are 13 residues in the CDR3. Looked up from germline, CDR1 is MNHEY and CDR2 is SVGAGI. CDR3 nucleotides: TGTGCCAGCACTAGACAGGGCGATACTGAAGCTTTCTTT. It codes for CASTRQGDTEAFF.

A few counts support this clone. The chain joins TRBV5-8 to TRBJ2-7; the match to TRBD1 covers 10 bases. CDR3 length: 13 amino acids. Germline CDR1 reads SGHTS; CDR2 reads YDEGEE. The junction had 1 base not matched to a gene; V was cut back by 2 bases and J by 5 bases. CDR3 protein: CASSFGQGDEQYV. CDR3 DNA: TGTGCCAGCAGCTTCGGACAGGGGGACGAGCAGTACGTC.

At least ten counts were recorded for this clone. The chain is built from TRBV28 and TRBJ2-7, with D perhaps matching TRBD2 (6 bases). This CDR3 region has 16 residues. The V end lost 2 bases, the J end lost 4 bases, and 18 bases lay between the germline ends. Germline CDR1 MDHEN, CDR2 SYDVKM. CDR3: CASSLVAGGVGYEQYF. CDR3 DNA: TGTGCCAGCAGTTTAGTAGCAGGCGGGGTTGGGTACGAGCAGTACTTC.

The rearrangement links TRBV18 to TRBJ2-3, with a tentative D call TRBD1 (6 bases). V was clipped by 6 bases and J by 2 bases, with 6 bases between them. Germline CDR1 and CDR2: KGHSH and LQKENI. The CDR3 totals 12 residues. This CDR3 reads CASSGATDTQYF. CDR3 DNA sequence: TGTGCCAGCTCGGGGGCCACAGATACGCAGTATTTT. Full variable domain (missing parts from reference TRBV18 and TRBJ2-3): NAGVMQNPRHLVRRRGQEARLRCSPMKGHSHVYWYRQLPEEGLKFMVYLQKENIIDESGMPKERFSAEFPKEGPSILRIQQVVRGDSAAYFCASSGATDTQYFGPGTRLTVL.

The chain links TRBV28 to TRBJ2-5, with TRBD2 as a possible D gene (5 bases). CDR1 and CDR2 (germline): MDHEN, SYDVKM. V dropped 6 bases and J dropped 5 bases, with 13 bases sitting between them. The CDR3 spans 13 residues. The CDR3 protein is CASSTSGSETQYF. CDR3 DNA sequence: TGTGCCAGCAGCACCAGCGGTTCCGAGACCCAGTACTTC.

V and J are TRBV5-1 and TRBJ1-1; D ambiguous. V dropped 4 bases and J dropped 0 bases, with 10 bases sitting between them. The germline V gene encodes CDR1 SGHRS and CDR2 YFSETQ. The CDR3 runs to 14 residues. The CDR3 spells CASSTGAMNTEAFF. CDR3 bases: TGCGCCAGCAGCACCGGAGCGATGAACACTGAAGCTTTCTTT.

This clone was detected only once. This chain joins TRBV19 and TRBJ2-1; TRBD2 aligns across 14 bases. V shed 0 bases and J 9 bases; nucleotides not matched to a gene: 7. The CDR3 has 17 residues. Germline V lookup: CDR1 LNHDA, CDR2 SQIVND (reference sequence). Here the CDR3 reads CASSIEPGLAGDSEQFF. The CDR3 coding sequence is TGTGCCAGTAGTATAGAACCGGGACTAGCGGGAGATAGTGAGCAGTTCTTC. Based on the CDR3 plus reference TRBV19 and TRBJ2-1, the full variable domain is DGGITQSPKYLFRKEGQNVTLSCEQNLNHDAMYWYRQDPGQGLRLIYYSQIVNDFQKGDIAEGYSVSREKKESFPLTVTSAQKNPTAFYLCASSIEPGLAGDSEQFFGPGTRLTVL.

The genes are TRBV6-5 and TRBJ1-3, with D possibly matching TRBD1 (6 bases). V lost 4 bases to trimming and J lost 2 bases, with 12 bases between them. Germline V gene data show CDR1 as MNHEY and CDR2 as SVGAGI. This CDR3 has 15 amino acids. Here the CDR3 reads CASSSTGTPGNTIYF. CDR3 DNA: TGTGCCAGCAGTTCCACCGGGACACCTGGAAACACCATATATTTT.

This rearrangement joins TRBV27 to TRBJ1-2, with 8 bases aligning to TRBD1. V shed 5 bases, J shed 3 bases, and the junction held 5 bases outside the gene matches. There are 14 residues in the CDR3. Germline V lookup: CDR1 MNHEY, CDR2 SMNVEV (reference sequence). The CDR3 region is CASSKGQGDYGYTF. CDR3 DNA: TGTGCCAGCAGTAAAGGACAGGGCGACTATGGCTACACCTTC.

The chain joins TRBV6-5 to TRBJ2-3; a weak D match, TRBD2 (6 bases). Deletions cut 6 bases from V and 0 bases from J, with 10 bases between. The length of the CDR3 is 14 residues. Germline-derived CDR1 and CDR2 are MNHEY and SVGAGI. The CDR3 loop is CASRESGSTDTQYF. Written as DNA, the CDR3 is TGTGCCAGCAGGGAGAGCGGGAGCACAGATACGCAGTATTTT.

V usage is TRBV6-1 and J usage is TRBJ1-5; D unclear. Per the germline V gene, CDR1 is MNHNS and CDR2 is SASEGT. The V and J ends lost 6 bases and 0 bases respectively, with 9 bases between them. The CDR3 spans 14 residues. This CDR3 reads CASREGSSNQPQHF. The DNA for the CDR3 is TGTGCCAGCAGGGAGGGAAGTAGCAATCAGCCCCAGCATTTT.

The CDR3 coding sequence is TGTGCCAGTAGTACTTCAGGGGAGAGGGACTACGAGCAGTACTTC. Translating gives CASSTSGERDYEQYF. The chain has TRBV19 and TRBJ2-7; D might be TRBD1 (6 bases). Trimming pared 4 bases from V and 3 bases from J, leaving 16 bases between. CDR1 LNHDA and CDR2 SQIVND come from the germline V gene (reference sequence). This CDR3 is 15 amino acids long.

The sample holds one count of this clone. V gene TRBV5-4 combines with J gene TRBJ2-5; 13 bases are shared with TRBD2. Trimming took 3 bases from V and 4 from J; bases not matched to a gene: 9. The CDR3 contains 17 residues. Germline V lookup: CDR1 SGHNT, CDR2 YYREEE (reference sequence). The CDR3 reads CASSSKTSGRKGETQYF. The CDR3 DNA sequence: TGTGCCAGCAGCTCGAAGACTAGCGGGAGGAAGGGAGAGACCCAGTACTTC.